This T cell receptor (beta chain) was recorded in a study of response to subunit inactivated influenza vaccine listed by TCRdb under 2018. For the study in its entirety: The study used deep quantitative T cell receptor repertoire profiling to track responses to a trivalent subunit inactivated influenza vaccine. The paper as a whole reports these results and caveats: According to the authors, only a limited number of new T cells may be recruited by each seasonal influenza vaccination.

Germline trimming: 5 bases from V, 5 bases from J; junction bases outside gene matches: 10. CDR1 is given as SGHTA and CDR2 as FQGNSA, both from the germline V gene. The CDR3, from cysteine to phenylalanine, totals 15 residues. The entry retains the CDR3 DNA only, 45 bases that are in frame from base 1. The method was RT-PCR. The instrument was an Illumina HiSeq 2500. TCRdb trimmed public reads at Q25 via fastp, called clones via MiXCR and kept in-frame beta chains. Entries are consolidated by CDR3 protein sequence, retaining the most common genes and DNA. This sample has approximately 500,000 distinct CDR3 sequences in its table, and 10% to 15% of those were observed once. Clones ranked in the top ten supply around 12% of the sample. This clonotype was seen a few times. Its antigen remains unidentified. Base qualities are not provided; no much larger clone lies one nucleotide away. The meaning of the sample's time point label: more than 35 days after influenza vaccine administration.

This sequence uses TRBV7-2 and TRBJ2-7, and TRBD1 aligns with 9 junction nucleotides. The material sequenced was PBMCs from blood, taken more than 35 days after vaccination. The TCR comes from a middle-aged man who received an inactivated influenza vaccine. Donor details come from another sample of the same person, matched by shared clones. CDR3 sequence: CASSLTGTGIHEQYF. The sequenced DNA: TGTGCCAGCAGCCTCACCGGGACAGGGATCCACGAGCAGTACTTC.